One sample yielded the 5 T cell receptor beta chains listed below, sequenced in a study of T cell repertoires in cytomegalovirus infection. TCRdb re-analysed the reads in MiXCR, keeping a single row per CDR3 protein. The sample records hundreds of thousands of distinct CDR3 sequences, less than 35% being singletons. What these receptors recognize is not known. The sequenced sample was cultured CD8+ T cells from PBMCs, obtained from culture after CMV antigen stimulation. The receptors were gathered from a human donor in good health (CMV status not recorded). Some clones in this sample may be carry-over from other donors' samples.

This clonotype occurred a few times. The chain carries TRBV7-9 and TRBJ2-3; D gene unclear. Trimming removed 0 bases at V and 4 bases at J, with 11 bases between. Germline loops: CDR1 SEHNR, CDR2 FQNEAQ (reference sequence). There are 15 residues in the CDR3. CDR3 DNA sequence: TGTGCCAGCAGCTTAGCGCCGGCAGGCTCAGATACGCAGTATTTT. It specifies CASSLAPAGSDTQYF.

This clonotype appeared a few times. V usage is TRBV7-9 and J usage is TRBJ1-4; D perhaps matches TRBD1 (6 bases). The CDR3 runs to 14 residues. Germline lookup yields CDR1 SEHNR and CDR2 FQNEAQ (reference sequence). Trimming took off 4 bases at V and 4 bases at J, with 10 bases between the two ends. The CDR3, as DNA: TGTGCCAGCAGCTCGGACAGCTATAATGAAAAACTGTTTTTT. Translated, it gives CASSSDSYNEKLFF.

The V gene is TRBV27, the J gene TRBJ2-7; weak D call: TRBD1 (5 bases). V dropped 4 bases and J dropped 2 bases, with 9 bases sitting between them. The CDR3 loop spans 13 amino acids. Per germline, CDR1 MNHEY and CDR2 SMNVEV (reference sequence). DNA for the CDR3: TGTGCCAGCAGTTATGCAGGGCCCTACGAGCAGTACTTC. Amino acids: CASSYAGPYEQYF.

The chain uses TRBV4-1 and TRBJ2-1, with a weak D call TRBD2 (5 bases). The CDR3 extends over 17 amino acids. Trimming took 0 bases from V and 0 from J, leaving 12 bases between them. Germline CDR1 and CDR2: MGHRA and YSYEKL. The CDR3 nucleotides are TGCGCCAGCAGCCAAGATCTTGGACTTCGCTCCTACAATGAGCAGTTCTTC. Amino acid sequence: CASSQDLGLRSYNEQFF.

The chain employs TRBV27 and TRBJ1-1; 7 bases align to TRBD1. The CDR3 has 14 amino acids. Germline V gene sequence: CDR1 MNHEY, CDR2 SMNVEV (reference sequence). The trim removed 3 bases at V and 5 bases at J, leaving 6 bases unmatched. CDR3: CASSLSGGKTEAFF. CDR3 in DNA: TGTGCCAGCAGTTTGTCAGGGGGAAAGACTGAAGCTTTCTTT.